The 28 T cell receptor beta chains below come from one sample, sequenced in a study of blood T cell repertoires in COVID-19. The data were produced by immunoSEQ multiplex PCR, yet TCRdb's version contains in-frame clones alone and is incomplete. The sample yields some 180,000 clones, around 79% seen once. The sample was peripheral blood. The receptors here all came from a man aged 50 or older who had recovered from COVID-19.

In this sample, this clone turned up a few times. The chain employs TRBV5-1 and TRBJ1-2, with 9 nucleotides matching TRBD1. J lost 4 bases, V lost 0 bases, and 7 bases had no gene match. This CDR3 has 16 amino acids. CDR1 and CDR2 from the germline V gene are SGHRS and YFSETQ. CDR3 protein: CASSLEGTGTIYGYTF. In nucleotides, the CDR3 is TGCGCCAGCAGCTTGGAGGGGACAGGGACCATCTATGGCTACACCTTC. Complete variable domain (other parts from reference TRBV5-1 and TRBJ1-2): KAGVTQTPRYLIKTRGQQVTLSCSPISGHRSVSWYQQTPGQGLQFLFEYFSETQRNKGNFPGRFSGRQFSNSRSEMNVSTLELGDSALYLCASSLEGTGTIYGYTFGSGTRLTVV.

V is TRBV19 and J is TRBJ2-1; the match to TRBD2 covers 16 bases. Trimming at V came to 5 bases and at J to 9 bases, leaving 4 bases not matched to a gene. Germline-derived CDR1 and CDR2 are LNHDA and SQIVND (reference sequence). The CDR3 totals 15 residues. CDR3 DNA sequence: TGTGCCAGTAGTCCGGGACTAGCGGGAGGGGTTGAGCAGTTCTTC. Translating gives CASSPGLAGGVEQFF.

The chain has TRBV7-3 and TRBJ1-6; D ambiguous. V shed 6 bases and J shed 11 bases, with 11 bases lying between them. Looked up from germline, CDR1 is SGHTA and CDR2 is FQGTGA. CDR3 length equals 12 residues. CDR3 region: CASSFTRTPLHF. CDR3 bases: TGTGCCAGCAGTTTCACGAGAACACCCCTCCACTTT.

The J gene is TRBJ1-2, the V gene TRBV10-3, with D possibly matching TRBD1 (6 bases). The CDR3 has 15 amino acids. V was trimmed by 0 bases and J by 2 bases, leaving 10 bases between them. Per the germline V gene, CDR1 is ENHRY and CDR2 is SYGVKD. This chain's CDR3 is CAISESVGANYGYTF. CDR3 bases: TGTGCCATCAGTGAGTCAGTGGGGGCGAACTATGGCTACACCTTC.

The chain has TRBV19 and TRBJ2-7, with D perhaps matching TRBD2 (5 bases). Germline loops: CDR1 LNHDA, CDR2 SQIVND (reference sequence). The V and J ends lost 1 base and 3 bases respectively, with 7 bases between them. This CDR3 spans 13 amino acids. As DNA, the CDR3 is TGTGCCAGTAGTATAGGGACTGGCTACGAGCAGTACTTC. This gives the protein CASSIGTGYEQYF. Based on the CDR3 plus reference TRBV19 and TRBJ2-7, the full variable domain is DGGITQSPKYLFRKEGQNVTLSCEQNLNHDAMYWYRQDPGQGLRLIYYSQIVNDFQKGDIAEGYSVSREKKESFPLTVTSAQKNPTAFYLCASSIGTGYEQYFGPGTRLTVT.

This clone was picked up one time. The V and J genes are TRBV5-5 and TRBJ2-5, with a tentative D call TRBD1 (5 bases). CDR1 and CDR2 from the germline V gene are SGHKS and YYEKEE (reference sequence). V was pared by 2 bases and J by 5 bases, with 16 bases between. CDR3 length: 15 residues. In DNA, the CDR3 is TGTGCCAGCAGCTTTGACAGTAGAGGCAGGGAGACCCAGTACTTC. This translates into CASSFDSRGRETQYF.

The CDR3 DNA sequence: TGCGCCAGCAGCATCGGGACTAAGACTGCTTTCTTT. It encodes CASSIGTKTAFF. The rearrangement joins TRBV5-1 to TRBJ1-1, with D possibly matching TRBD1 (5 bases). This CDR3 is built from 12 residues. The germline gives CDR1 SGHRS, CDR2 YFSETQ. Trimming left V 4 bases short and J 11 bases short, with 15 bases between.

J is TRBJ2-3 and V is TRBV30; D might be TRBD1 (6 bases). Trimming stripped 7 bases from V and 0 bases from J, with 17 bases between. The germline gives CDR1 GTSNPN, CDR2 SVGIG (reference sequence). The CDR3 length is 15 residues. In DNA form, the CDR3 reads TGTGCCTCGGCTTTCGGTGGGACAAGCACAGATACGCAGTATTTT. Translation: CASAFGGTSTDTQYF.

V and J are TRBV27 and TRBJ2-5; D is unresolved. CDR1 is MNHEY and CDR2 is SMNVEV in the germline V gene (reference sequence). CDR3 size: 11 residues. Trimming pared 6 bases from V and 3 bases from J, leaving 5 bases between. CDR3 in DNA: TGTGCCAGCAGGAACAAAGAGACCCAGTACTTC. It is translated as CASRNKETQYF.

J is TRBJ2-5 and V is TRBV29-1; tentative D call: TRBD2 (5 bases). V lost 3 bases and J lost 3, with 14 bases in between. The CDR3 sequence is 14 residues long. The germline V gene encodes CDR1 SQVTM and CDR2 ANQGSEA. The CDR3 loop is CSVERLLWEETQYF. In DNA form, the CDR3 reads TGCAGCGTTGAGAGACTATTGTGGGAAGAGACCCAGTACTTC.

This clone was observed a handful of times. V and J are TRBV6-2 or TRBV6-3 and TRBJ2-1; D call uncertain. Germline CDR1 is MNHEY and CDR2 is SVGEGT. There are 14 residues in the CDR3. The V end lost 0 bases, the J end lost 4 bases, and 7 bases lay between the germline ends. This CDR3 is CASSYSSLYNEQFF. CDR3 DNA sequence: TGTGCCAGCAGTTACTCGAGCCTTTACAATGAGCAGTTCTTC.

V and J are TRBV6-2 or TRBV6-3 and TRBJ2-7, with TRBD2 as a possible D gene (5 bases). Per germline, CDR1 MNHEY and CDR2 SVGEGT. Trimming took off 2 bases at V and 7 bases at J, with 15 bases between the two ends. CDR3 length equals 14 residues. The CDR3: CASSYLADSGEQYF. The CDR3 coding sequence is TGTGCCAGCAGTTACCTGGCGGACTCTGGGGAGCAGTACTTC.

The sample holds many counts of this clone. The V call is TRBV20-1, the J call TRBJ2-5; 12 bases map to TRBD1. The germline V gene has CDR1 DFQATT and CDR2 SNEGSKA (reference sequence). V shed 3 bases and J 4 bases; nucleotides not matched to a gene: 12. The CDR3 is 17 residues long. The CDR3 region has the DNA TGCAGTGCTAGTTCGGGACAGGGGGCCATACTATCAGAGACCCAGTACTTC. This sequence encodes CSASSGQGAILSETQYF.

The chain couples TRBV6-2 or TRBV6-3 to TRBJ2-2; D remains unclear. CDR1 and CDR2 from the germline V gene are MNHEY and SVGEGT. CDR3 length equals 15 residues. Trimming took off 2 bases at V and 3 bases at J, with 10 bases between the two ends. CDR3 sequence: CASSYGGVDTGELFF. In DNA, the CDR3 is TGTGCCAGCAGTTACGGCGGTGTGGACACCGGGGAGCTGTTTTTT.

The chain has TRBV3-1 (or the pseudogene TRBV3-2) and TRBJ2-5; 7 nucleotides match TRBD2. The V gene's germline CDR1 is LGHDT and CDR2 YNNKEL (reference sequence). This CDR3 region has 17 residues. The V and J ends lost 4 bases and 1 base, in that order; junction bases with no gene match: 12. CDR3: CASSPGAASGFQETQYF. CDR3 coding DNA: TGTGCCAGCAGCCCCGGGGCCGCTAGCGGATTCCAAGAGACCCAGTACTTC.

The V call is TRBV19, the J call TRBJ2-7; D ambiguous. Germline CDR1 LNHDA, CDR2 SQIVND (reference sequence). V lost 3 bases to trimming and J lost 0 bases, with 12 bases between them. The CDR3 is 15 amino acids. This CDR3 is CASSIDGRSSYEQYF. The CDR3 nucleotides read TGTGCCAGTAGTATCGACGGAAGGAGCTCCTACGAGCAGTACTTC.

The chain uses TRBV5-1 and TRBJ2-5, with TRBD2 matching 7 bases. Per germline, CDR1 SGHRS and CDR2 YFSETQ. This CDR3 contains 13 residues. Trimming took 4 bases from V and 5 from J; bases not matched to a gene: 5. The CDR3 protein is CASSGLDWETQYF. In nucleotides, the CDR3 is TGCGCCAGCAGCGGACTAGATTGGGAGACCCAGTACTTC.

The chain joins TRBV7-2 to TRBJ2-5, with D perhaps TRBD2 (5 bases). This CDR3 is 14 amino acids long. Germline CDR1 is SGHTA and CDR2 is FQGNSA. Trimming stripped 5 bases from V and 5 bases from J, with 15 bases between. CDR3 loop: CASSLHAGSETQYF. As DNA, the CDR3 is TGTGCCAGCAGCCTTCATGCGGGTAGTGAGACCCAGTACTTC.

This clone was counted a few times. This rearrangement joins TRBV5-4 to TRBJ2-2, with TRBD2 matching over 7 bases. The CDR3 has 13 residues. Germline trimming cut 0 bases from V and 7 bases from J; bases unmatched to any gene: 0. Per germline, CDR1 SGHNT and CDR2 YYREEE (reference sequence). The CDR3 bases are TGTGCCAGCAGCTTGGCGGGAGGCGGGGAGCTGTTTTTT. This gives the protein CASSLAGGGELFF.

The rearrangement uses TRBV28 and TRBJ2-1; 11 positions agree with TRBD2. This CDR3 has 15 residues. The germline V gene has CDR1 MDHEN and CDR2 SYDVKM. The V gene end was trimmed by 5 bases and the J gene end by 3 bases; junction bases not matched to a gene: 3. CDR3 sequence: CASSTGTSGYNEQFF. In DNA, the CDR3 is TGTGCCAGCAGTACCGGGACTAGCGGCTACAATGAGCAGTTCTTC. Using reference TRBV28 and TRBJ2-1 for the parts outside the CDR3, the full variable domain is DVKVTQSSRYLVKRTGEKVFLECVQDMDHENMFWYRQDPGLGLRLIYFSYDVKMKEKGDIPEGYSVSREKKERFSLILESASTNQTSMYLCASSTGTSGYNEQFFGPGTRLTVL.

V gene TRBV5-6 combines with J gene TRBJ2-3, with 7 bases lining up with TRBD2. The CDR3 spans 15 residues. Germline CDR1 reads SGHDT; CDR2 reads YYEEEE. With 5 bases clipped from V and 2 bases from J, the junction kept 8 bases outside the gene matches. The CDR3 reads CASSLGSGNTDTQYF. In nucleotides, the CDR3 is TGTGCCAGCAGTCTAGGGAGCGGGAACACAGATACGCAGTATTTT.

The V call is TRBV3-1 (or the pseudogene TRBV3-2), the J call TRBJ1-2; TRBD1 matches at 8 bases. In germline, CDR1 is LGHDT, CDR2 YNNKEL (reference sequence). The CDR3 totals 16 residues. With 4 bases clipped from V and 8 bases from J, the junction kept 15 bases outside the gene matches. The CDR3 bases are TGTGCCAGCAGCCCGCAGGACAGGGCGAACCGGGAAGGCTACACCTTC. Translated, it gives CASSPQDRANREGYTF.

This chain uses TRBV2 with TRBJ2-7; 16 bases fit TRBD2. The CDR3 runs 19 residues. The trim removed 8 bases at V and 0 bases at J, leaving 13 bases unmatched. CDR1 SNHLY and CDR2 FYNNEI come from the germline V gene. The CDR3 bases are TGTGCCAGCGAAATACCGGGACTAGCGGGAGGGAAGAGCTCCTACGAGCAGTACTTC. It specifies CASEIPGLAGGKSSYEQYF. Looking up the rest from reference TRBV2 and TRBJ2-7 gives the full variable domain: EPEVTQTPSHQVTQMGQEVILRCVPISNHLYFYWYRQILGQKVEFLVSFYNNEISEKSEIFDDQFSVERPDGSNFTLKIRSTKLEDSAMYFCASEIPGLAGGKSSYEQYFGPGTRLTVT.

The gene calls are TRBV4-3 and TRBJ2-5, with TRBD2 identical over 14 bases. The CDR3 length is 15 residues. Germline V CDR1 and CDR2: LGHNA, YSLEER. After removal of 4 bases from V and 7 bases from J, the junction contained 5 bases not matched to a gene. As DNA, the CDR3 is TGCGCCAGCAGCCGGGGACTAGCGGGAGATCGGACCCAGTACTTC. This encodes CASSRGLAGDRTQYF.

In this sample, this clone turned up once. V gene TRBV27 combines with J gene TRBJ2-7, with a weak D call TRBD2 (5 bases). CDR3 length: 14 amino acids. Between the trimmed V and J ends, which lost 2 bases and 3 bases, there was a span of 11 bases. Germline loops: CDR1 MNHEY, CDR2 SMNVEV (reference sequence). CDR3: CASSLIAGLYEQYF. CDR3 nucleotides: TGTGCCAGCAGTTTAATCGCAGGACTCTACGAGCAGTACTTC.

Only one count was recorded for this clone. The V call is TRBV19, the J call TRBJ1-1; D uncertain. V dropped 4 bases and J dropped 4 bases, with 10 bases sitting between them. Germline loops: CDR1 LNHDA, CDR2 SQIVND (reference sequence). CDR3 length equals 13 residues. CDR3 sequence (DNA): TGTGCCAGTAGTACAGGCTTCTCCACTGAAGCTTTCTTT. Protein product: CASSTGFSTEAFF.

J is TRBJ1-1 and V is TRBV18, with D possibly TRBD1 on 5 matching bases. Germline CDR1 is KGHSH and CDR2 is LQKENI. This CDR3 contains 14 residues. Trimming pared 0 bases from V and 2 bases from J, leaving 7 bases between. The chain's CDR3 is CASSPPDRNTEAFF. The CDR3 DNA follows: TGTGCCAGCTCACCACCCGACAGAAACACTGAAGCTTTCTTT.

This clone has just a few counts. The chain couples TRBV6-5 to TRBJ2-7; D might be TRBD2 (5 bases). The germline V gene has CDR1 MNHEY and CDR2 SVGAGI. The CDR3 contains 13 residues. The V end lost 0 bases, the J end lost 9 bases, and 12 bases lay between the germline ends. The CDR3 DNA follows: TGTGCCAGCAGTTACTCCGCGCGGGTCGTGCAGTACTTC. Translating it yields CASSYSARVVQYF.